Listed below are T cell receptor beta chains from one sample, sequenced in a study of blood T cell repertoires in COVID-19. Only in-frame clones appear in the TCRdb table, and some are missing; sequencing was by immunoSEQ multiplex PCR. The sample consists of a few hundred thousand clones, approximately 91% of them appearing once. The source material was PBMCs or T cells enriched from blood (not recorded which). These receptors all stem from a woman in her forties who had recovered from COVID-19. Both conserved end residues are part of each CDR3. D genes are given only for firm matches. Only part of the rows carry a size: once, few, many, or a class if the clone is expanded.

d_call: .; j_call: TRBJ1-2; v_call: TRBV5-6; clone_size: .; cdr3_nt: TGTGCCAGCACCCCGACCAGGGCCGATGGCTACACCTTC; cdr3_aa: CASTPTRADGYTF
d_call: TRBD1; j_call: TRBJ2-7; v_call: TRBV7-2; clone_size: .; cdr3_nt: TGTGCCAGCAGCTTCCCTCTCGACAGGGGTGAATACGAGCAGTACTTC; cdr3_aa: CASSFPLDRGEYEQYF
d_call: .; j_call: TRBJ1-6; v_call: TRBV7-2; clone_size: .; cdr3_nt: TGTGCCAGCAGCCCGACAGAAATAAGCTCCTATAATTCACCCCTCCACTTT; cdr3_aa: CASSPTEISSYNSPLHF
d_call: .; j_call: TRBJ2-7; v_call: TRBV11-3; clone_size: .; cdr3_nt: TGTGCCAGCAGCTTAGAAGCGGCCTCAGGCTACGAGCAGTACTTC; cdr3_aa: CASSLEAASGYEQYF
d_call: TRBD1; j_call: TRBJ1-5; v_call: TRBV11-3; clone_size: .; cdr3_nt: TGTGCCAGCAGCGCACAGGGGGCCTCGGGTCAGCCCCAGCATTTT; cdr3_aa: CASSAQGASGQPQHF
d_call: .; j_call: TRBJ1-3; v_call: TRBV30; clone_size: .; cdr3_nt: TGTGCCTGGAGAGGCGAGGCTGGAAACACCATATATTTT; cdr3_aa: CAWRGEAGNTIYF
d_call: .; j_call: TRBJ1-1; v_call: TRBV5-1; clone_size: few; cdr3_nt: TGCGCCAGCAGCTTGGAAGCAGGGAACACTGAAGCTTTCTTT; cdr3_aa: CASSLEAGNTEAFF
d_call: .; j_call: TRBJ2-5; v_call: TRBV7-7; clone_size: once; cdr3_nt: TGTGCTAGCAGCTGGACTTTGCAAGAGACCCAGTACTTC; cdr3_aa: CASSWTLQETQYF
d_call: .; j_call: TRBJ2-7; v_call: TRBV12-3/TRBV12-4; clone_size: .; cdr3_nt: TGTGCCAGCAGTCAGAGGAGAGGGTACGAGCAGTACTTC; cdr3_aa: CASSQRRGYEQYF
d_call: .; j_call: TRBJ2-1; v_call: TRBV19; clone_size: .; cdr3_nt: TGTGCCAGTAGTATAGCTAGCGAGCTCTCCTACAATGAGCAGTTCTTC; cdr3_aa: CASSIASELSYNEQFF
d_call: TRBD1; j_call: TRBJ2-7; v_call: TRBV7-3; clone_size: few; cdr3_nt: TGTGCCAGCAGCTTGGACAGGGGTACCTACGAGCAGTACTTC; cdr3_aa: CASSLDRGTYEQYF
d_call: .; j_call: TRBJ2-7; v_call: TRBV24-1; clone_size: .; cdr3_nt: TGTGCCACCAGATCTCAGGGGCCCTACGAGCAGTACTTC; cdr3_aa: CATRSQGPYEQYF
d_call: TRBD1; j_call: TRBJ2-5; v_call: TRBV7-9; clone_size: .; cdr3_nt: TGTGCCAGCAGCTTTGATCCGGGACAGGGCAGAGAGACCCAGTACTTC; cdr3_aa: CASSFDPGQGRETQYF
d_call: .; j_call: TRBJ1-2; v_call: TRBV5-1; clone_size: .; cdr3_nt: TGCGCCAGCAGCATTTTGACAGGCCCCACTAACTATGGCTACACCTTC; cdr3_aa: CASSILTGPTNYGYTF
d_call: TRBD1; j_call: TRBJ1-5; v_call: TRBV3-1/TRBV3-2; clone_size: .; cdr3_nt: TGTGCCAGCAGCCATGGCGGACAGGGGCACACTCAGCCCCAGCATTTT; cdr3_aa: CASSHGGQGHTQPQHF
d_call: .; j_call: TRBJ2-7; v_call: TRBV3-1/TRBV3-2; clone_size: .; cdr3_nt: TGTGCCAGCAGCCAAGATGAACGGGTGGGGCCCTACGAGCAGTACTTC; cdr3_aa: CASSQDERVGPYEQYF
d_call: .; j_call: TRBJ2-2; v_call: TRBV5-4; clone_size: .; cdr3_nt: TGTGCCAGCAGCCTAAAAACAGGGCCCGGGGAGCTGTTTTTT; cdr3_aa: CASSLKTGPGELFF
d_call: .; j_call: TRBJ1-5; v_call: TRBV18; clone_size: .; cdr3_nt: TGTGCCAGCTCAGTGTCGGGAAATCAGCCCCAGCATTTT; cdr3_aa: CASSVSGNQPQHF
d_call: TRBD1; j_call: TRBJ2-7; v_call: TRBV7-9; clone_size: .; cdr3_nt: TGTGCCAGCAGCTTACATATCAGGGGGCAAAACGAGCAGTACTTC; cdr3_aa: CASSLHIRGQNEQYF
d_call: .; j_call: TRBJ2-7; v_call: TRBV10-3; clone_size: .; cdr3_nt: TGTGCCATCAGTGAGTCGGGCGGCGGGTACGAGCAGTACTTC; cdr3_aa: CAISESGGGYEQYF
d_call: .; j_call: TRBJ2-7; v_call: TRBV29-1; clone_size: .; cdr3_nt: TGCAGCGTCAAAGGGGGGGACTCCTACGAGCAGTACTTC; cdr3_aa: CSVKGGDSYEQYF
d_call: .; j_call: TRBJ2-7; v_call: TRBV7-3; clone_size: large; cdr3_nt: TGTGCCAGCAGCCGGTGGGCTCAACCTGTACCCTACGAGCAGTACTTC; cdr3_aa: CASSRWAQPVPYEQYF
d_call: TRBD1; j_call: TRBJ1-1; v_call: TRBV6-6; clone_size: .; cdr3_nt: TGTGCCAGCAGGGGACAGGGGGCCACTGAAGCTTTCTTT; cdr3_aa: CASRGQGATEAFF
d_call: .; j_call: TRBJ1-1; v_call: TRBV5-4; clone_size: .; cdr3_nt: TGTGCCAGCACCCAACAGGGTTGGGGTGAAGCTTTCTTT; cdr3_aa: CASTQQGWGEAFF
d_call: TRBD2; j_call: TRBJ2-3; v_call: TRBV7-2; clone_size: .; cdr3_nt: TGTGCCAGCAGCCCAGTAGCGGGGGGGTTGTCGGCAGATACGCAGTATTTT; cdr3_aa: CASSPVAGGLSADTQYF
d_call: TRBD2; j_call: TRBJ2-7; v_call: TRBV7-8; clone_size: .; cdr3_nt: TGTGCCAGCAGATCCGGGACTAGCGAATTCTACGAGCAGTACTTC; cdr3_aa: CASRSGTSEFYEQYF
d_call: .; j_call: TRBJ2-5; v_call: TRBV9; clone_size: .; cdr3_nt: TGTGCCAGCAGCGCCCCGTCGACAGACCAAGAGACCCAGTACTTC; cdr3_aa: CASSAPSTDQETQYF
d_call: TRBD1; j_call: TRBJ1-5; v_call: TRBV28; clone_size: .; cdr3_nt: TGTGCCAGCCTACAGGGACAGGGGATTCAGCCCCAGCATTTT; cdr3_aa: CASLQGQGIQPQHF